This passage covers 30 T cell receptor beta chains from one sample sequenced in a study of T cell responses to AZD1222 COVID-19 vaccine. Profiling relied on immunoSEQ multiplex PCR, and the TCRdb table lists in-frame clones only, not all of them. The sample has about 85,000 clones; around nine tenths are singletons. This specimen was peripheral blood, taken on day 0 of MenACWY control vaccination. These receptors originate from an adult in good health.

The chain links TRBV30 to TRBJ2-5; D remains ambiguous. This CDR3 has 14 residues. V lost 0 bases and J lost 2, with 10 bases in between. The germline V gene has CDR1 GTSNPN and CDR2 SVGIG (reference sequence). CDR3 protein: CAWSVGSGQETQYF. Written as DNA, the CDR3 is TGTGCCTGGAGTGTAGGGTCAGGACAAGAGACCCAGTACTTC.

The gene calls are TRBV7-8 and TRBJ1-6, with D perhaps TRBD1 (6 bases). Germline lookup yields CDR1 SGHVS and CDR2 FQNEAQ. The ends were cut back, 0 bases at V and 7 bases at J, with 16 bases in the middle. This CDR3 has 17 amino acids. DNA for the CDR3: TGTGCCAGCAGCTTAGCCGACCGGGACAAAATGAATTCACCCCTCCACTTT. Protein sequence: CASSLADRDKMNSPLHF.

The chain links TRBV11-3 to TRBJ1-1; D is ambiguous. The CDR3 loop spans 18 amino acids. Per germline, CDR1 SGHNT and CDR2 YENEEA. V lost 0 bases to trimming and J lost 1 base, with 18 bases between them. This CDR3 is CASSLDGVWRKSNTEAFF. For the CDR3, the DNA is TGTGCCAGCAGCTTAGATGGGGTTTGGAGGAAGTCGAACACTGAAGCTTTCTTT.

The chain uses TRBV28 and TRBJ2-7; D uncertain. The V gene lost 5 bases and the J gene lost 6 bases, with 14 bases spanning the gap. CDR3 length equals 13 residues. Per the germline V gene, CDR1 is MDHEN and CDR2 is SYDVKM. The CDR3 loop reads CASSLPAKGEQYF. CDR3 nucleotides: TGTGCCAGCAGTCTCCCGGCCAAGGGCGAGCAGTACTTC.

A remark on this clone: Other DNA sequences in this specimen translate into the identical CDR3. The chain uses TRBV6-5 and TRBJ2-6; no clear D. Germline loops: CDR1 MNHEY, CDR2 SVGAGI. The CDR3 is 15 residues long. The V and J ends lost 2 bases and 0 bases respectively, with 5 bases between them. The CDR3 sequence: CASSYLSSGANVLTF. CDR3 nucleotides: TGTGCCAGCAGTTACCTCTCCTCTGGGGCCAACGTCCTGACTTTC.

Notes on this clone: An end of the junction differs from the germline gene, which may be a read error. The chain links TRBV28 to TRBJ1-2; D possibly corresponds to TRBD1 (6 bases). CDR1 and CDR2 (germline): MDHEN, SYDVKM. The CDR3 is 10 amino acids. This CDR3 is CASGATRTAF. Written as DNA, the CDR3 is TGTGCCAGCGGTGCAACGCGGACAGCCTTC.

This clone has more than one count but fewer than ten. The genes are TRBV4-1 and TRBJ2-7; 11 bases map to TRBD2. Germline V lookup: CDR1 MGHRA, CDR2 YSYEKL. V shed 3 bases, J shed 1 base, and the junction held 2 bases outside the gene matches. This CDR3 has 15 amino acids. The CDR3 DNA follows: TGCGCCAGCAGCCAGGGACTAGCGGCATCCTACGAGCAGTACTTC. Amino acids: CASSQGLAASYEQYF.

This clone was picked up many times. This chain joins TRBV21-1 and TRBJ1-1. TRBV21-1 is designated a pseudogene. The CDR3 sequence is 11 residues long. This chain's CDR3 is CASSSRSEAFF. In nucleotides, the CDR3 is TGTGCCAGCAGTTCGAGGTCTGAAGCTTTCTTT.

CDR3 in amino acids: CASSQSGSPLHF. The CDR3 DNA follows: TGTGCCAGCAGTCAGAGTGGGTCACCCCTCCACTTT. This chain uses TRBV3-1 (or the pseudogene TRBV3-2) with TRBJ1-6; D is uncertain. Between the trimmed V and J ends, which lost 6 bases and 10 bases, there was a span of 10 bases. CDR3 length equals 12 residues. CDR1 is LGHDT and CDR2 is YNNKEL in the germline V gene (reference sequence).

V is TRBV30 and J is TRBJ1-2; 11 bases are a match to TRBD1. Germline V CDR1 and CDR2: GTSNPN, SVGIG (reference sequence). V trimming: 0 bases; J trimming: 4 bases; junction bases outside the gene matches: 4. The CDR3 has 15 residues. As DNA, the CDR3 is TGTGCCTGGAGTGTACAGGGGACAGGGGGCTATGGCTACACCTTC. This gives the protein CAWSVQGTGGYGYTF. Complete variable domain (other parts from reference TRBV30 and TRBJ1-2): SQTIHQWPATLVQPVGSPLSLECTVEGTSNPNLYWYRQAAGRGLQLLFYSVGIGQISSEVPQNLSASRPQDRQFILSSKKLLLSDSGFYLCAWSVQGTGGYGYTFGSGTRLTVV.

The chain couples TRBV5-1 to TRBJ2-2, with TRBD1 as a possible D gene (5 bases). This CDR3 contains 14 residues. CDR1 SGHRS and CDR2 YFSETQ come from the germline V gene. V lost 0 bases to trimming and J lost 3 bases, with 6 bases between them. CDR3 residues: CASSLGQYTGELFF. The DNA of the CDR3 is TGCGCCAGCAGCTTGGGACAGTACACCGGGGAGCTGTTTTTT. Supplemented by reference TRBV5-1 and TRBJ2-2, the full variable domain reads KAGVTQTPRYLIKTRGQQVTLSCSPISGHRSVSWYQQTPGQGLQFLFEYFSETQRNKGNFPGRFSGRQFSNSRSEMNVSTLELGDSALYLCASSLGQYTGELFFGEGSRLTVL.

The chain recombines TRBV19 with TRBJ2-6; D unclear. This CDR3 contains 16 residues. V lost 0 bases to trimming and J lost 1 base, with 7 bases between them. Germline assignment: CDR1 LNHDA and CDR2 SQIVND (reference sequence). The CDR3 DNA reads as TGTGCCAGTAGTATAGATCAAATTTCTGGGGCCAACGTCCTGACTTTC. Translating it yields CASSIDQISGANVLTF.

The chain joins TRBV28 to TRBJ1-1; 12 nucleotides agree with TRBD1. The V gene end was trimmed by 5 bases and the J gene end by 11 bases; junction bases not matched to a gene: 15. The length of the CDR3 is 16 residues. The germline CDR1 and CDR2 sequences are MDHEN and SYDVKM. In nucleotides, the CDR3 is TGTGCCAGCAGTCTCCATCCGGGACAGGGGGCGCAGGGGGCTTTCTTT. Translated, it gives CASSLHPGQGAQGAFF.

The J gene is TRBJ2-1, the V gene TRBV5-1, with D perhaps matching TRBD1 or TRBD2 (5 bases each). The V gene lost 0 bases and the J gene lost 5 bases, with 9 bases spanning the gap. The germline V gene encodes CDR1 SGHRS and CDR2 YFSETQ. The CDR3 extends over 14 amino acids. The CDR3 is CASSLGGYNNEQFF. CDR3 coding DNA: TGCGCCAGCAGCTTGGGGGGGTACAACAATGAGCAGTTCTTC. Drawing the rest from reference TRBV5-1 and TRBJ2-1, the complete variable domain is KAGVTQTPRYLIKTRGQQVTLSCSPISGHRSVSWYQQTPGQGLQFLFEYFSETQRNKGNFPGRFSGRQFSNSRSEMNVSTLELGDSALYLCASSLGGYNNEQFFGPGTRLTVL.

V and J are TRBV6-5 and TRBJ2-7, with D possibly matching TRBD1 (6 bases). This CDR3 contains 13 residues. The germline gives CDR1 MNHEY, CDR2 SVGAGI. V was pared by 6 bases and J by 0 bases, with 9 bases between. The CDR3 is CASRTGISYEQYF. CDR3 nucleotide sequence: TGTGCCAGCAGAACAGGGATCTCCTACGAGCAGTACTTC.

J is TRBJ2-1 and V is TRBV6-5, with 15 positions matching TRBD2. Germline CDR1 and CDR2: MNHEY and SVGAGI. There are 16 residues in the CDR3. Losses at the gene ends were 2 bases for V and 6 bases for J; bases not matched to a gene: 2. CDR3 bases: TGTGCCAGCAGTTACGGACTAGCGGGAGGGATCAATGAGCAGTTCTTC. Translated, it gives CASSYGLAGGINEQFF.

This clone was recorded once. The chain combines TRBV4-1 with TRBJ2-3, with D unresolved. Trimming stripped 1 base from V and 2 bases from J, with 4 bases between. The germline V gene encodes CDR1 MGHRA and CDR2 YSYEKL. The CDR3 totals 13 residues. Written as DNA, the CDR3 is TGCGCCAGCAGCCAAGCAATCACAGATACGCAGTATTTT. It is translated as CASSQAITDTQYF.

The chain links TRBV7-2 to TRBJ1-2; no clear D gene. Trimming took 5 bases from V and 3 from J, leaving 19 bases between them. The CDR3 runs to 16 residues. The V gene's germline CDR1 is SGHTA and CDR2 FQGNSA. CDR3 sequence (DNA): TGTGCCAGCAGCATCCTCGACCGGGCCGACTACTATGGCTACACCTTC. This sequence encodes CASSILDRADYYGYTF.

To note about this clone: An end of the junction differs from the germline gene, which may be a read error. The V and J genes are TRBV7-9 and TRBJ1-4; 8 bases match TRBD1. Germline lookup yields CDR1 SEHNR and CDR2 FQNEAQ (reference sequence). CDR3 length equals 12 residues. The CDR3 loop is CASSPMGGTGLF. For the CDR3, the DNA is TGTGCCAGCAGCCCAATGGGGGGGACAGGCCTTTTT.

In nucleotides, the CDR3 is TGTGCCAGCAGCCAAGAATATAGGACAGGGGCAGGGTATAATGGCTACACCTTC. Amino acids: CASSQEYRTGAGYNGYTF. The V call is TRBV4-2, the J call TRBJ1-2; TRBD1 aligns across 9 bases. In germline, CDR1 is LGHNA, CDR2 YNFKEQ. V was clipped by 0 bases and J by 6 bases; unmatched bases: 14. The CDR3 sequence is 18 residues long.

The genes are TRBV20-1 and TRBJ2-3; 12 bases map to TRBD2. CDR1 and CDR2 from the germline V gene are DFQATT and SNEGSKA (reference sequence). V shed 3 bases and J 1 base; nucleotides not matched to a gene: 8. The CDR3 consists of 17 residues. The CDR3 nucleotides are TGCAGTGCTAGTGGGCTAGCGGGGGGGCAACGCACAGATACGCAGTATTTT. The encoded protein is CSASGLAGGQRTDTQYF.

The CDR3 loop reads CASSSGTGGGEGGYTF. For the CDR3, the DNA is TGTGCCAGCAGCTCTGGGACAGGGGGCGGAGAAGGAGGCTACACCTTC. This chain connects TRBV7-9 to TRBJ1-2, with TRBD1 matching 12 bases. This CDR3 contains 16 residues. The J segment lost 8 bases and the V segment lost 4 bases, leaving 11 bases of the junction unmatched. Germline V gene sequence: CDR1 SEHNR, CDR2 FQNEAQ (reference sequence). The whole variable domain, filled in from reference TRBV7-9 and TRBJ1-2, reads DTGVSQNPRHKITKRGQNVTFRCDPISEHNRLYWYRQTLGQGPEFLTYFQNEAQLEKSRLLSDRFSAERPKGSFSTLEIQRTEQGDSAMYLCASSSGTGGGEGGYTFGSGTRLTVV.

The genes are TRBV3-1 (or the pseudogene TRBV3-2) and TRBJ1-3; 10 bases fit TRBD1. Germline CDR1 reads LGHDT; CDR2 reads YNNKEL (reference sequence). The CDR3 spans 18 residues. V lost 3 bases and J lost 4; bases outside the gene matches: 12. Here the CDR3 reads CASSHTPGTGVGGNTIYF. In nucleotides, the CDR3 is TGTGCCAGCAGCCACACCCCCGGGACAGGGGTCGGCGGAAACACCATATATTTT.

The chain uses TRBV7-2 and TRBJ2-1; 13 bases are a match to TRBD2. The CDR3 loop spans 15 amino acids. With 5 bases clipped from V and 9 bases from J, the junction kept 7 bases outside the gene matches. CDR1 and CDR2 from the germline V gene are SGHTA and FQGNSA. The chain's CDR3 is CASSPGLAGASEQFF. As DNA, the CDR3 is TGTGCCAGCAGCCCCGGACTAGCGGGGGCTAGTGAGCAGTTCTTC.

This clone was detected only once. The chain uses TRBV5-1 and TRBJ1-4; D perhaps matches TRBD1 (6 bases). From germline, CDR1 is SGHRS and CDR2 YFSETQ. The CDR3 runs to 16 residues. V lost 2 bases, J lost 3 bases, and 14 bases lay in between. The CDR3 protein is CASSLAGGAANEKLFF. In DNA form, the CDR3 reads TGCGCCAGCAGCTTAGCCGGGGGGGCAGCTAATGAAAAACTGTTTTTT.

The chain has TRBV29-1 and TRBJ1-1; D gene unclear. The germline V gene has CDR1 SQVTM and CDR2 ANQGSEA. The CDR3 totals 10 residues. Trimming pared 7 bases from V and 2 bases from J, leaving 5 bases between. The CDR3 region is CSGANTEAFF. The DNA for the CDR3 is TGCAGCGGGGCCAACACTGAAGCTTTCTTT. The whole variable domain, filled in from reference TRBV29-1 and TRBJ1-1, reads SAVISQKPSRDICQRGTSLTIQCQVDSQVTMMFWYRQQPGQSLTLIATANQGSEATYESGFVIDKFPISRPNLTFSTLTVSNMSPEDSSIYLCSGANTEAFFGQGTRLTVV.

This chain joins TRBV2 and TRBJ1-6; tentatively, D is TRBD1 (5 bases). The CDR3 spans 16 residues. V shed 3 bases and J shed 6 bases, with 15 bases lying between them. The germline gives CDR1 SNHLY, CDR2 FYNNEI. The CDR3 region is CASSDGALISNSPLHF. In DNA form, the CDR3 reads TGTGCCAGCAGTGACGGGGCACTAATCTCTAATTCACCCCTCCACTTT.

The chain is built from TRBV27 and TRBJ2-1; 9 nucleotides match TRBD2. The CDR3 extends over 17 amino acids. V shed 1 base and J 5 bases; nucleotides not matched to a gene: 9. Germline lookup yields CDR1 MNHEY and CDR2 SMNVEV (reference sequence). The CDR3 sequence: CASSLWFLAGSNNEQFF. The CDR3, as DNA: TGTGCCAGCAGTTTATGGTTCCTAGCGGGGTCAAACAATGAGCAGTTCTTC.

The V call is TRBV5-6, the J call TRBJ1-3; TRBD1 might be the D (6 bases). Trimming pared 2 bases from V and 0 bases from J, leaving 15 bases between. Germline-derived CDR1 and CDR2 are SGHDT and YYEEEE. This CDR3 contains 17 residues. The chain's CDR3 is CASSFYNRVSSGNTIYF. CDR3 sequence (DNA): TGTGCCAGCAGCTTTTATAACAGGGTTAGCTCTGGAAACACCATATATTTT.

This clone turned up a few times. The V and J genes are TRBV6-5 and TRBJ2-1, with D maybe TRBD1 (7 bases). From germline, CDR1 is MNHEY and CDR2 SVGAGI. V dropped 6 bases and J dropped 4 bases, with 10 bases sitting between them. The CDR3 is 13 residues long. CDR3 coding DNA: TGTGCCAGCAGACAGGGGACTTACAATGAGCAGTTCTTC. This codes for CASRQGTYNEQFF.